This T cell receptor (beta chain) stems from a study of shared clonotypes between healthy human individuals. CDR1 and CDR2 from the germline V gene are SNHLY and FYNNEI. The V segment lost 0 bases and the J segment 6 bases; nucleotides outside the gene matches: 9. There are 17 residues in the CDR3. The naive CD8 subset, CD45RO-negative cells positively selected for CCR7, excluded terminally differentiated effector memory CD45RA+ cells. Sequenced by immunoSEQ multiplex PCR; TCRdb stores in-frame clones only, minus some. The sample shows about 1.9 million clones, roughly 95% of them seen only once. The clonotype comes from a young man in good health. Some clones in this sample may be carry-over from other donors' samples. The chain joins TRBV2 to TRBJ1-2, with 11 bases matching TRBD1. The material sequenced was naive CD8+ T cells from PBMCs. The CDR3 region is CASSEAGQGAPGHGYTF. The CDR3 coding sequence is TGTGCCAGCAGTGAAGCCGGACAGGGGGCGCCGGGTCATGGCTACACCTTC. The whole variable domain, remainder taken from reference TRBV2 and TRBJ1-2, is EPEVTQTPSHQVTQMGQEVILRCVPISNHLYFYWYRQILGQKVEFLVSFYNNEISEKSEIFDDQFSVERPDGSNFTLKIRSTKLEDSAMYFCASSEAGQGAPGHGYTFGSGTRLTVV.